This TCR beta chain comes out of a study of cytomegalovirus exposure and HLA in healthy donors. With 60 Vbeta and 13 Jbeta primers, the PCR was carried out. Assay: immunoSEQ multiplex PCR; the TCRdb copy retains only in-frame clones and omits some. The sample yields 200,000 or so clones, of which the top ten take up approximately 0.74%. With respect to this clone: Its specificity is not known. The same CDR3 also results from other DNA sequences found in this sample.

Deletions cut 7 bases from V and 4 bases from J, with 10 bases between. CDR3 size: 12 residues. Germline V gene sequence: CDR1 LNHDA, CDR2 SQIVND (reference sequence). Study-level results: Per a prior analysis, the majority of TCR beta V segments were productive roughly 87% or roughly 30% of the time. There were under 200 TCR beta chains listed as cytomegalovirus-associated. Immune exposure information comprised only CMV serostatus.

The rearrangement links TRBV19 to TRBJ1-2, with a possible D match to TRBD1 (6 bases). The sequence was collected from a boy aged 10-17 years in good health and CMV-seronegative. The material sequenced was PBMCs. CDR3 protein: CASTQGSYGYTF. The CDR3 bases are TGTGCCAGTACACAGGGATCCTATGGCTACACCTTC.